This TCR beta chain was captured in a study of blood T cell repertoires in COVID-19. Study-level information: Spain, Italy and the United States supplied samples that represented acute and convalescent COVID-19. Sample material is recorded as cDNA or gDNA derived from T cells, B-cell-depleted T cells, or PBMCs.

Individuals aged about 18 to 100 years were recruited from 24 US areas. Before being deemed recovered, Cohort 3 donors had two negative PCRs, clearance, or symptom resolution. Using immunoSEQ multiplex PCR, the repertoire was profiled, and TCRdb retains in-frame clones only, with some absent. The sample gives about 160,000 clones, about 80% of which show up once; roughly 3.4% is in the top ten. Trimming shortened V by 0 bases and J by 3 bases, and 8 bases separated the two germline ends. The CDR3 totals 14 residues. The germline CDR1 and CDR2 sequences are SEHNR and FQNEAQ (reference sequence). The chain combines TRBV7-9 with TRBJ1-1, with D uncertain. Input material: PBMCs or T cells enriched from blood (not recorded which). The TCR was taken from a woman aged 60-75 years who had recovered from COVID-19. CDR3 protein: CASSLAGSYTEAFF. The CDR3 DNA reads as TGTGCCAGCAGCTTAGCGGGCAGCTACACTGAAGCTTTCTTT.